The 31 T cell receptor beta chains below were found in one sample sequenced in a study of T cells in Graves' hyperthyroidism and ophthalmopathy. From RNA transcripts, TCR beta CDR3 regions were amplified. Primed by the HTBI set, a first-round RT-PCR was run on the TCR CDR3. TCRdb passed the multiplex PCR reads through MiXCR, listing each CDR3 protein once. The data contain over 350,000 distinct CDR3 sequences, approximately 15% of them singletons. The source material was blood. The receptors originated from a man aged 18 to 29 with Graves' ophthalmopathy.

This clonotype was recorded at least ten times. The chain's CDR3 is CASSDSYWDEQYF. The CDR3 DNA is TGCGCCAGCAGTGACTCGTACTGGGACGAGCAGTACTTC. The chain joins TRBV10-1 to TRBJ2-7, with D hard to call. Trimming took off 3 bases at V and 5 bases at J, with 11 bases between the two ends. The CDR3 extends over 13 amino acids. Germline V gene sequence: CDR1 WNHNN, CDR2 SYGVQD (reference sequence).

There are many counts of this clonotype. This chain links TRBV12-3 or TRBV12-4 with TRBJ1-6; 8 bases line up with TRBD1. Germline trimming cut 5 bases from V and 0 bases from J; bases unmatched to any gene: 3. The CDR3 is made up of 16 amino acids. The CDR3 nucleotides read TGTGCCAGCAGTAGGGACAGGAGCTCCTATAATTCACCCCTCCACTTT. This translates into CASSRDRSSYNSPLHF.

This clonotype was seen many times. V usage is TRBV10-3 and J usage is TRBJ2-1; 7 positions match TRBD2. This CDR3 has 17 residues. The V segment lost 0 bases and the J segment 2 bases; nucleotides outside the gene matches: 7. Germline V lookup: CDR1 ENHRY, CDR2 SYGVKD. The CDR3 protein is CAISESIGGETYNEQFF. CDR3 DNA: TGTGCCATCAGTGAGTCGATTGGGGGGGAGACCTACAATGAGCAGTTCTTC.

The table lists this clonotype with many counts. The CDR3 reads CASSLFAGGMYNEQFF. CDR3 nucleotide sequence: TGCGCCAGCAGCTTGTTTGCGGGAGGGATGTACAATGAGCAGTTCTTC. The rearrangement joins TRBV5-1 to TRBJ2-1; 9 bases agree with TRBD2. J gave up 4 bases and V 1 base, and 6 bases lay outside the gene matches. CDR3 size: 16 residues. Germline CDR1 SGHRS, CDR2 YFSETQ.

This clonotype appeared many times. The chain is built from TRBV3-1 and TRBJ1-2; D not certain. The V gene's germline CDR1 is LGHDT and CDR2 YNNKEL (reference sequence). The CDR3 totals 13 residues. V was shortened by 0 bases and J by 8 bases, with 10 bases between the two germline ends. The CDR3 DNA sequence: TGTGCCAGCAGCCAAGACGGGCGAGGGGGCTACACCTTC. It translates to CASSQDGRGGYTF.

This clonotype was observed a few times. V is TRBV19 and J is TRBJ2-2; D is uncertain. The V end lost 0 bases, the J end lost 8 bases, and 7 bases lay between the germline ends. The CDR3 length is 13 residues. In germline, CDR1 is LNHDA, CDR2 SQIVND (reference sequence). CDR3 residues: CASSIDRRGELFF. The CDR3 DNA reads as TGTGCCAGTAGTATAGATAGAAGGGGGGAGCTGTTTTTT.

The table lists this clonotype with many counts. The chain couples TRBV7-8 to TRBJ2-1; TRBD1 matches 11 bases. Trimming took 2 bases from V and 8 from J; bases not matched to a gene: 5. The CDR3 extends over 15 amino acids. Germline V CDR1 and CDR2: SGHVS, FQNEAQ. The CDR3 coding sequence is TGTGCCAGCAGCTTACGGACAGGGGGCGGCGATGAGCAGTTCTTC. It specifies CASSLRTGGGDEQFF.

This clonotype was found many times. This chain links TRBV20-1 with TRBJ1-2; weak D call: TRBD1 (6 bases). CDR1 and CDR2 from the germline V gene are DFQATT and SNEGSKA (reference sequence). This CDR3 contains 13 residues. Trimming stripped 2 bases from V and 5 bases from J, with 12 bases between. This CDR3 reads CSARPVDSYGYTF. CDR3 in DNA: TGCAGTGCTAGACCCGTGGACAGTTATGGCTACACCTTC.

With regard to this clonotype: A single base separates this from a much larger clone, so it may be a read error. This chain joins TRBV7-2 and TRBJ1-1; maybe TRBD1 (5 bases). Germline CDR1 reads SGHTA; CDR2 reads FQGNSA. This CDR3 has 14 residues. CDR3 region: CACSLGVVNTEAFF. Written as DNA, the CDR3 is TGTGCCTGCAGCTTAGGGGTTGTAAACACTGAAGCTTTCTTT.

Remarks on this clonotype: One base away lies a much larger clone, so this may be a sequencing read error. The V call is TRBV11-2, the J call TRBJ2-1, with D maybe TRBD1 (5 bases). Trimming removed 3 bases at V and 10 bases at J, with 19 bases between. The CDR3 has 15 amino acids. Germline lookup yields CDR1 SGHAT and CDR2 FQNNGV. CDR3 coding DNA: TGTGCCAGCAGCTTTCGAGACAGACAGAACCTCGAGCAGTTCTTC. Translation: CASSFRDRQNLEQFF. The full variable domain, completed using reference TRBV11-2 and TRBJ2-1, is EAGVAQSPRYKIIEKRQSVAFWCNPISGHATLYWYQQILGQGPKLLIQFQNNGVVDDSQLPKDRFSAERLKGVDSTLKIQPAKLEDSAVYLCASSFRDRQNLEQFFGPGTRLTVL.

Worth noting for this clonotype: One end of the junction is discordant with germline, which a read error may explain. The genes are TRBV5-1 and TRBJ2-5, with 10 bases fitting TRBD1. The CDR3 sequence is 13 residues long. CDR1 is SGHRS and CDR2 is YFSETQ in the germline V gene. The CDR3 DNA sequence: TGCGCCAGCAGCCAAGGGACAGGGGAGAGCCAGTACTTC. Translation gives CASSQGTGESQYF.

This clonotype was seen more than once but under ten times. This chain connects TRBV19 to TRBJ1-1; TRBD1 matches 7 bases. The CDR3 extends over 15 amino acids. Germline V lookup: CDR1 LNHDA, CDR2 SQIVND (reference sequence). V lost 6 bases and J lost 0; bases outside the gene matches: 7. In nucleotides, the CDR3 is TGTGCCAGTAGGGGGGGACAGCCTATGAACACTGAAGCTTTCTTT. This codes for CASRGGQPMNTEAFF.

In DNA, the CDR3 is TGTGCCAGCAGTAGGACTAGCGGGAGTTTCCAAGAGACCCAGTACTTC. Encoded protein: CASSRTSGSFQETQYF. The chain combines TRBV2 with TRBJ2-5; 13 bases are shared with TRBD2. The CDR3 has 16 residues. V was clipped by 5 bases and J by 1 base; unmatched bases: 4. Per the germline V gene, CDR1 is SNHLY and CDR2 is FYNNEI.

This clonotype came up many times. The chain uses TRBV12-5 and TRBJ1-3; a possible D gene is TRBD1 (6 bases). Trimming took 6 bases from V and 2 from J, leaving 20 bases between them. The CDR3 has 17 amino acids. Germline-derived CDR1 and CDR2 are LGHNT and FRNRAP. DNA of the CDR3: TGTGCTAGTGGCCAAACCCCAGGGGCTGGGGCTGGAAACACCATATATTTT. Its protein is CASGQTPGAGAGNTIYF.

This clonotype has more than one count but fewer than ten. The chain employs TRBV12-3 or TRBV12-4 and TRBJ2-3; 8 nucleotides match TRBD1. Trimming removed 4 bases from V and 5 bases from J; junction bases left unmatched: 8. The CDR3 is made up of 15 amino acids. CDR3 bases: TGTGCCAGCAGTTCCGGGAACGACAGGGGAGATACGCAGTATTTT. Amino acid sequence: CASSSGNDRGDTQYF.

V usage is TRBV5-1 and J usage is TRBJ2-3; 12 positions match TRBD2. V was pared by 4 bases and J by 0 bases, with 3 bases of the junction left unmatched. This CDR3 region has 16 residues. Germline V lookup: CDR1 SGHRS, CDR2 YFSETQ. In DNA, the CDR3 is TGCGCCAGCAGCGACGGACTAGCGGGGAGCACAGATACGCAGTATTTT. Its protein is CASSDGLAGSTDTQYF.

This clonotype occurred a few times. This chain's CDR3 is CASSLSEPNSPLHF. The DNA for the CDR3 is TGTGCCAGCAGCTTATCGGAGCCAAATTCACCCCTCCACTTT. The chain recombines TRBV7-9 with TRBJ1-6; D remains unclear. The CDR3 runs to 14 residues. The V end was cut by 2 bases, the J end by 7 bases, with 9 bases between. Germline V CDR1 and CDR2: SEHNR, FQNEAQ (reference sequence).

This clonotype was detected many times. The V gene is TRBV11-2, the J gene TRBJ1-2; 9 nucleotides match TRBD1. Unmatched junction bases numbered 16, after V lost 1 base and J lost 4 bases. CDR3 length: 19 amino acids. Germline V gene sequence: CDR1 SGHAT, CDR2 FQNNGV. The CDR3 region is CASSLAFRDRDPRGYGYTF. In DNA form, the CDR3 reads TGTGCCAGCAGCTTAGCCTTCCGGGACAGGGATCCCCGAGGCTATGGCTACACCTTC.

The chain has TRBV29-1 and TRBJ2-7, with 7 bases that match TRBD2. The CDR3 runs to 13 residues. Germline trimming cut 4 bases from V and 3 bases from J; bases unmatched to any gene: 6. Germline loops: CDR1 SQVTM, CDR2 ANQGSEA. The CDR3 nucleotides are TGCAGCGTTGTCCCCCGGGGGGTCTACGAGCAGTACTTC. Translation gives CSVVPRGVYEQYF.

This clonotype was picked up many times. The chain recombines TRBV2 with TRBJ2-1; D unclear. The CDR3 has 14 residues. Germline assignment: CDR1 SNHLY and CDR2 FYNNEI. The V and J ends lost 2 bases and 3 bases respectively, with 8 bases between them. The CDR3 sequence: CASSEIPGYNEQFF. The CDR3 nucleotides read TGTGCCAGCAGTGAAATCCCGGGCTACAATGAGCAGTTCTTC. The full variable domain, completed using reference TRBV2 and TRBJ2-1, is EPEVTQTPSHQVTQMGQEVILRCVPISNHLYFYWYRQILGQKVEFLVSFYNNEISEKSEIFDDQFSVERPDGSNFTLKIRSTKLEDSAMYFCASSEIPGYNEQFFGPGTRLTVL.

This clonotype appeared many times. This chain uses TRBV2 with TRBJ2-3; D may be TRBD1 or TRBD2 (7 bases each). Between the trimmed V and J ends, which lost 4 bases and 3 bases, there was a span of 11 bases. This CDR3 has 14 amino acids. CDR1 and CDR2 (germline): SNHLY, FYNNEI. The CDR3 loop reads CASSGQGGTDTQYF. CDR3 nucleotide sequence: TGTGCCAGCAGTGGACAGGGAGGGACAGATACGCAGTATTTT. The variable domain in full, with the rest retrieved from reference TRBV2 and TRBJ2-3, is EPEVTQTPSHQVTQMGQEVILRCVPISNHLYFYWYRQILGQKVEFLVSFYNNEISEKSEIFDDQFSVERPDGSNFTLKIRSTKLEDSAMYFCASSGQGGTDTQYFGPGTRLTVL.

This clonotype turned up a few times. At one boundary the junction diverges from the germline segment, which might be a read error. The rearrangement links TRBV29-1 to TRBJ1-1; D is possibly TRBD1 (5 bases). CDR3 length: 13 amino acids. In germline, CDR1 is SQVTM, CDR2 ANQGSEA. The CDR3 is CSVVVGVNTEAFF. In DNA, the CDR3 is TGCAGTGTTGTGGTAGGGGTGAACACTGAAGCTTTCTTT.

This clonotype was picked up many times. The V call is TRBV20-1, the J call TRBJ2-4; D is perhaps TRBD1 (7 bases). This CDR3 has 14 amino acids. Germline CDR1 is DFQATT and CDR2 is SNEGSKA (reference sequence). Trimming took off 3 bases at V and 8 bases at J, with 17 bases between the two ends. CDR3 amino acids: CSARPTGTGDIQYF. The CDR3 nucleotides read TGCAGTGCTAGGCCGACAGGGACTGGGGACATTCAGTACTTC.

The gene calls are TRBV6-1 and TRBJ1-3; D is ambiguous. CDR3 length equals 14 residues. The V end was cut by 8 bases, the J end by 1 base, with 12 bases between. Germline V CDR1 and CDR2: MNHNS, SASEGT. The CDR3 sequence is CASDNLSSGNTIYF. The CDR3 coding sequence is TGTGCCAGCGACAACCTGAGTTCTGGAAACACCATATATTTT.

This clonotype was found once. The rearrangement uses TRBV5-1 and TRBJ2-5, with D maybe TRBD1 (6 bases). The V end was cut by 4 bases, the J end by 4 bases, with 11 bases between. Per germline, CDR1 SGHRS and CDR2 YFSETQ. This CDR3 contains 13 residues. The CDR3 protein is CASSNGQPETQYF. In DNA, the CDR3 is TGCGCCAGCAGCAATGGACAGCCAGAGACCCAGTACTTC.

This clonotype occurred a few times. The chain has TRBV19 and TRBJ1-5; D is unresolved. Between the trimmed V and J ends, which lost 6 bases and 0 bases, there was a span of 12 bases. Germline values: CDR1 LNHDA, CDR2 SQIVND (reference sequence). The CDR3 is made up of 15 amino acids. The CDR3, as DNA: TGTGCCAGTAGGAGAGAGGCCATTAGCAATCAGCCCCAGCATTTT. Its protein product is CASRREAISNQPQHF.

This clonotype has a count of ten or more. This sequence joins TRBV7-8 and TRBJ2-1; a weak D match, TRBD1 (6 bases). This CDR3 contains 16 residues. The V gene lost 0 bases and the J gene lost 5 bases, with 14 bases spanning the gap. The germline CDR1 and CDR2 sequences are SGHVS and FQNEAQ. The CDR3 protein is CASSLAFRGGNNEQFF. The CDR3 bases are TGTGCCAGCAGCTTAGCGTTCAGGGGCGGAAACAATGAGCAGTTCTTC.

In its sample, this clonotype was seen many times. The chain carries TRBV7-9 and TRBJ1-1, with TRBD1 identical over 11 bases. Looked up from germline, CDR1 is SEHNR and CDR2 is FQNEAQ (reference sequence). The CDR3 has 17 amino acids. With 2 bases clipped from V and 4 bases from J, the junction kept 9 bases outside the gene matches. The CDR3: CASSLTRRTGGVTEAFF. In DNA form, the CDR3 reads TGTGCCAGCAGCTTAACCCGTAGGACAGGGGGCGTCACTGAAGCTTTCTTT.

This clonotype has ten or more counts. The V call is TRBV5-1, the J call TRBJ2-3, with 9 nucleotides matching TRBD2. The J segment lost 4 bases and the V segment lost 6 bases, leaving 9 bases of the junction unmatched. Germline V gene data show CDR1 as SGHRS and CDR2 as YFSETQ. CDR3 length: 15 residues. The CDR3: CASNPQREVSDTQYF. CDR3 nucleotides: TGCGCCAGCAACCCCCAGCGGGAGGTATCAGATACGCAGTATTTT.

The CDR3 DNA is TGCAGTGCTAAACTGTGGGGACGCCCAAGACCCACCCCCTACAATGAGCAGTTCTTC. Protein product: CSAKLWGRPRPTPYNEQFF. The rearrangement links TRBV20-1 to TRBJ2-1; TRBD1 or TRBD2 may be the D gene (5 bases each). The CDR3 loop spans 19 amino acids. The ends were cut back, 4 bases at V and 2 bases at J, with 27 bases in the middle. Germline V gene lookup returns CDR1 DFQATT and CDR2 SNEGSKA (reference sequence).

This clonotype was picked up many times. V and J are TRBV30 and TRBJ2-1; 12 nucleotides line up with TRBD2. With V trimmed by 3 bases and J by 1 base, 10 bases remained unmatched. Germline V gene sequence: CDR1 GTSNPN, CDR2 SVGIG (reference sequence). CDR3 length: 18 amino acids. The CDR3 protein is CAWSLTSGRAGSYNEQFF. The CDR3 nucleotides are TGTGCCTGGAGCCTGACTAGCGGGAGAGCGGGGTCCTACAATGAGCAGTTCTTC.